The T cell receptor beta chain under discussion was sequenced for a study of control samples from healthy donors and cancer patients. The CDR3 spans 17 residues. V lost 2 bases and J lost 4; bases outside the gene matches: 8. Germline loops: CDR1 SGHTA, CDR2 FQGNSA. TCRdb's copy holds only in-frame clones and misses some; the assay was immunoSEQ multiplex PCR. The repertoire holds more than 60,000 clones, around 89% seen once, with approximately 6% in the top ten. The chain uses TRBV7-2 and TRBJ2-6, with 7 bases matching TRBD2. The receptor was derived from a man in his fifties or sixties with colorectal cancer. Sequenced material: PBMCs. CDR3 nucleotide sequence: TGTGCCAGCAGCTTATCGGGCCCAGCGGGGGGGGCCAACGTCCTGACTTTC. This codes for CASSLSGPAGGANVLTF.